This passage covers 21 T cell receptor beta chains from one sample sequenced in a study of T cell clones after liver transplantation. The table came from immunoSEQ multiplex PCR; TCRdb's copy has only in-frame clones and leaves some out. The sample has roughly 100,000 clones, roughly 80% seen once; the top ten hold approximately 3%. Material: CD4+ T cells from blood, obtained approximately 43 months after liver transplant. The receptors come from a human patient who received a liver transplant. Some T cells may be supplied by the graft donor.

The chain carries TRBV7-9 and TRBJ2-1, with no clear D. Trimming shortened V by 6 bases and J by 5 bases, and 2 bases separated the two germline ends. The CDR3 covers 10 residues. Germline CDR1 is SEHNR and CDR2 is FQNEAQ (reference sequence). DNA for the CDR3: TGTGCCAGCAGAGACAATGAGCAGTTCTTC. Translating it yields CASRDNEQFF. Supplemented by reference TRBV7-9 and TRBJ2-1, the full variable domain reads DTGVSQNPRHKITKRGQNVTFRCDPISEHNRLYWYRQTLGQGPEFLTYFQNEAQLEKSRLLSDRFSAERPKGSFSTLEIQRTEQGDSAMYLCASRDNEQFFGPGTRLTVL.

The V and J genes are TRBV6-6 and TRBJ2-1; TRBD2 might be the D (5 bases). CDR1 and CDR2 (germline): MNHNY, SVGAGI (reference sequence). CDR3 size: 16 residues. The germline V and J ends were trimmed by 5 bases and 3 bases, with 17 bases remaining between them. The CDR3 region has the DNA TGTGCCAGCAGTCTATCCGGCGCGGGTTACTACAATGAGCAGTTCTTC. Protein product: CASSLSGAGYYNEQFF.

The rearrangement joins TRBV19 to TRBJ1-1; TRBD1 agrees at 8 bases. Germline V gene sequence: CDR1 LNHDA, CDR2 SQIVND (reference sequence). The CDR3 is made up of 16 amino acids. V gave up 4 bases and J gave up 1 base; unmatched junction bases: 8. The CDR3 sequence: CASSTLGQGRNTEAFF. The CDR3 DNA follows: TGTGCCAGTAGTACACTTGGACAGGGAAGGAACACTGAAGCTTTCTTT.

The chain carries TRBV7-9 and TRBJ2-7; D might be TRBD1 or TRBD2, each matching 6 bases. Germline-derived CDR1 and CDR2 are SEHNR and FQNEAQ (reference sequence). The CDR3 is made up of 17 amino acids. Trimming removed 2 bases at V and 6 bases at J, with 23 bases between. CDR3 bases: TGTGCCAGCAGCTTAAGTTGGGGGGCCCAACCCAAGGGCGAGCAGTACTTC. Protein product: CASSLSWGAQPKGEQYF.

The chain employs TRBV28 and TRBJ2-5; 9 nucleotides agree with TRBD2. Germline V gene data show CDR1 as MDHEN and CDR2 as SYDVKM. The CDR3 is 16 amino acids. With 3 bases clipped from V and 4 bases from J, the junction kept 9 bases outside the gene matches. The CDR3 is CASSFLSGSSLETQYF. DNA for the CDR3: TGTGCCAGCAGTTTCCTTAGCGGGAGTTCATTAGAGACCCAGTACTTC.

The V and J genes are TRBV21-1 and TRBJ1-1; TRBD1 was called by the table and not checked on the DNA. TRBV21-1 is annotated as a pseudogene. The CDR3 spans 15 residues. CDR3 region: CASSRITDIDTEAFF. CDR3 sequence (DNA): TGTGCCAGCAGCAGAATAACAGACATCGACACTGAAGCTTTCTTT.

This sequence joins TRBV19 and TRBJ1-2; 7 positions match TRBD1. Germline CDR1 and CDR2: LNHDA and SQIVND (reference sequence). This CDR3 spans 13 amino acids. V dropped 4 bases and J dropped 7; count of bases not matched to a gene: 6. CDR3 sequence: CASSNRQGGGYTF. In DNA form, the CDR3 reads TGTGCCAGTAGTAACCGACAGGGAGGTGGCTACACCTTC. Full variable domain (remainder filled in from reference TRBV19 and TRBJ1-2): DGGITQSPKYLFRKEGQNVTLSCEQNLNHDAMYWYRQDPGQGLRLIYYSQIVNDFQKGDIAEGYSVSREKKESFPLTVTSAQKNPTAFYLCASSNRQGGGYTFGSGTRLTVV.

This clone was observed a few times. This CDR3 is CSVWTASYNEQFF. Here the CDR3 DNA reads TGCAGCGTATGGACAGCCTCCTACAATGAGCAGTTCTTC. This chain uses TRBV29-1 with TRBJ2-1; D perhaps matches TRBD1 (6 bases). From germline, CDR1 is SQVTM and CDR2 ANQGSEA. The CDR3 length is 13 residues. The V end was cut by 6 bases, the J end by 0 bases, with 9 bases between.

The chain is built from TRBV18 and TRBJ2-3; D unclear. Trimming left V 2 bases short and J 2 bases short, with 8 bases between. The CDR3 covers 14 residues. The germline V gene encodes CDR1 KGHSH and CDR2 LQKENI. CDR3 region: CASSPGLNTDTQYF. In nucleotides, the CDR3 is TGTGCCAGCTCACCAGGGCTTAACACAGATACGCAGTATTTT.

V and J are TRBV30 and TRBJ1-1; TRBD1 is a possible D gene (6 bases). Trimming left V 5 bases short and J 8 bases short, with 9 bases between. The CDR3 is 10 residues long. Germline loops: CDR1 GTSNPN, CDR2 SVGIG (reference sequence). CDR3 sequence (DNA): TGTGCCTGGCCCGGGACAGAAGCTTTCTTT. It encodes CAWPGTEAFF.

The CDR3 region is CASSPTTSGGETQYF. The DNA for the CDR3 is TGTGCCAGCAGTCCCACTACTAGCGGGGGCGAGACCCAGTACTTC. This sequence joins TRBV6-1 and TRBJ2-5; 11 bases align to TRBD2. V lost 5 bases and J lost 5; bases outside the gene matches: 7. CDR1 and CDR2 from the germline V gene are MNHNS and SASEGT. The CDR3 has 15 residues.

The rearrangement links TRBV18 to TRBJ2-3, with no clear D. The germline gives CDR1 KGHSH, CDR2 LQKENI. V shed 6 bases and J shed 5 bases, with 9 bases lying between them. CDR3 length equals 12 residues. The CDR3 DNA reads as TGTGCCAGCTCCCCGGGTCGAGATACGCAGTATTTT. It translates to CASSPGRDTQYF. Complete variable domain (other parts from reference TRBV18 and TRBJ2-3): NAGVMQNPRHLVRRRGQEARLRCSPMKGHSHVYWYRQLPEEGLKFMVYLQKENIIDESGMPKERFSAEFPKEGPSILRIQQVVRGDSAAYFCASSPGRDTQYFGPGTRLTVL.

V gene TRBV20-1 combines with J gene TRBJ2-1; 8 bases match TRBD1. CDR1 is DFQATT and CDR2 is SNEGSKA in the germline V gene (reference sequence). The CDR3 is 10 amino acids. The V segment lost 6 bases and the J segment 9 bases; nucleotides outside the gene matches: 1. The CDR3 sequence is CSAQGAEQFF. CDR3 nucleotides: TGCAGTGCCCAGGGGGCTGAGCAGTTCTTC.

The chain recombines TRBV20-1 with TRBJ1-2; D is ambiguous. The CDR3 extends over 10 amino acids. The V gene lost 6 bases and the J gene lost 6 bases, with 8 bases spanning the gap. From germline, CDR1 is DFQATT and CDR2 SNEGSKA (reference sequence). CDR3 sequence (DNA): TGCAGTGCGCCAGATGATGGCTACACCTTC. Translated, it gives CSAPDDGYTF.

This clone showed up just once. The rearrangement joins TRBV7-9 to TRBJ1-6; D gene uncertain. This CDR3 has 15 residues. Trimming pared 2 bases from V and 6 bases from J, leaving 11 bases between. Germline CDR1 is SEHNR and CDR2 is FQNEAQ (reference sequence). The CDR3 nucleotides read TGTGCCAGCAGCTTACAGGCAGATGGTAATTCACCCCTCCACTTT. Amino acids: CASSLQADGNSPLHF.

The chain links TRBV6-6 to TRBJ1-2; 7 nucleotides agree with TRBD1. Looked up from germline, CDR1 is MNHNY and CDR2 is SVGAGI (reference sequence). With V trimmed by 5 bases and J by 8 bases, 17 bases remained unmatched. The CDR3 loop spans 16 amino acids. This chain's CDR3 is CASSLPSTGDDEGYTF. CDR3 DNA: TGTGCCAGCAGTCTCCCTTCTACAGGGGATGACGAGGGCTACACCTTC.

V usage is TRBV18 and J usage is TRBJ1-2, with TRBD1 identical over 7 bases. CDR1 and CDR2 (germline): KGHSH, LQKENI. The CDR3 loop spans 13 amino acids. With V trimmed by 6 bases and J by 3 bases, 4 bases remained unmatched. The CDR3 is CASSRGQDYGYTF. The CDR3 DNA sequence: TGTGCCAGCTCCCGAGGACAGGACTATGGCTACACCTTC. Complete variable domain (other parts from reference TRBV18 and TRBJ1-2): NAGVMQNPRHLVRRRGQEARLRCSPMKGHSHVYWYRQLPEEGLKFMVYLQKENIIDESGMPKERFSAEFPKEGPSILRIQQVVRGDSAAYFCASSRGQDYGYTFGSGTRLTVV.

The J gene is TRBJ2-3, the V gene TRBV5-1; D is unclear. The CDR3 has 14 amino acids. CDR1 and CDR2 from the germline V gene are SGHRS and YFSETQ. Trimming took 3 bases from V and 6 from J, leaving 14 bases between them. The CDR3, as DNA: TGCGCCAGCAGCTCCCAGAGATCGTGGGATACGCAGTATTTT. Translation gives CASSSQRSWDTQYF. The variable domain in full, with the rest retrieved from reference TRBV5-1 and TRBJ2-3, is KAGVTQTPRYLIKTRGQQVTLSCSPISGHRSVSWYQQTPGQGLQFLFEYFSETQRNKGNFPGRFSGRQFSNSRSEMNVSTLELGDSALYLCASSSQRSWDTQYFGPGTRLTVL.

The chain has TRBV10-2 and TRBJ2-7; D tentatively reads TRBD1 or TRBD2 (5 bases each). From germline, CDR1 is WSHSY and CDR2 SAAADI. The V end was cut by 5 bases, the J end by 1 base, with 18 bases between. The CDR3 has 16 amino acids. The CDR3 sequence: CASSSGPPGRSYEQYF. CDR3 nucleotides: TGCGCCAGCAGTTCCGGACCCCCGGGACGGTCCTACGAGCAGTACTTC.

The chain uses TRBV6-1 and TRBJ2-3, with TRBD1 identical over 8 bases. The germline V gene encodes CDR1 MNHNS and CDR2 SASEGT. Germline trimming cut 7 bases from V and 5 bases from J; bases unmatched to any gene: 8. CDR3 length: 14 residues. The CDR3 here is CASIPHRGIDTQYF. CDR3 nucleotide sequence: TGTGCCAGCATTCCTCACAGGGGGATAGATACGCAGTATTTT.

A remark on this clone: One end of the junction is discordant with germline, which a read error may explain. Within the sample, other DNA sequences also encode this same CDR3. The V and J genes are TRBV5-6 and TRBJ1-2; no clear D. Germline V gene sequence: CDR1 SGHDT, CDR2 YYEEEE. The CDR3 spans 14 residues. CDR3 region: CASIPTGTNYGYTF. CDR3 nucleotide sequence: TGTGCTAGCATCCCGACGGGCACTAACTATGGCTACACCTTC.